The next 2 T cell receptor beta chains were all read from a single sample in a study of T cell changes during pregnancy in multiple sclerosis. TCRdb keeps only in-frame clones here, not all; method: immunoSEQ multiplex PCR. The top ten clones hold approximately 9.1% of a sample with 39,000 or so clones, 90% of them seen once. The specimen comprised CD8+ T cells from peripheral blood mononuclear cells, sampled in the first trimester of pregnancy. The receptor source for this set is a female donor with multiple sclerosis, enrolled in a pregnancy study.

This clone has just one count. This chain uses TRBV6-4 with TRBJ2-1; possibly TRBD1 for D (7 bases). From germline, CDR1 is MRHNA and CDR2 SNTAGT. The CDR3 covers 15 residues. V was trimmed by 6 bases and J by 2 bases, leaving 14 bases between them. The CDR3 here is CASRAGQPTYNEQFF. CDR3 DNA sequence: TGTGCCAGCAGGGCGGGACAGCCAACCTACAATGAGCAGTTCTTC.

The gene calls are TRBV29-1 and TRBJ2-7; TRBD2 is a possible D gene (5 bases). The CDR3 has 12 residues. Germline CDR1 and CDR2: SQVTM and ANQGSEA. V was shortened by 3 bases and J by 7 bases, with 13 bases between the two germline ends. Here the CDR3 reads CSVELRDLEQYF. For the CDR3, the DNA is TGCAGCGTTGAGTTGAGGGATTTAGAGCAGTACTTC.